This T cell receptor (beta chain) was identified during a study of T cell responses to AZD1222 COVID-19 vaccine. As concerns this clone: Its cognate antigen is unknown.

Study-level results: Spike was spanned by vaccine-associated CD4 TCRs, with dominance at 160-218 and 743-854. Females made up more of the donors, who were largely white British, and clonal diversity may have come out too low. Nearly half of unique spike-specific TCRs reportedly avoided B.1.351 and B.1.1.7 mutated regions. Two AZD1222 administrations were followed by greater Spike-specific TCR breadth and depth.

Libraries were prepared by immunoSEQ multiplex PCR; TCRdb keeps only in-frame clonotypes and omits some of them. The sample records approximately 220,000 clones, more than 85% being singletons. The sample here was peripheral blood, taken on day 0 of MenACWY control vaccination. This clonotype was obtained from an adult in good health.

The CDR3: CASSDHSSYNEQFF. The CDR3 nucleotides are TGTGCCAGCAGCGATCATAGCTCCTACAATGAGCAGTTCTTC. The genes are TRBV6-2 or TRBV6-3 and TRBJ2-1; D call uncertain. In germline, CDR1 is MNHEY, CDR2 SVGEGT. This CDR3 comprises 14 residues. Trimming took off 6 bases at V and 0 bases at J, with 9 bases between the two ends.